Listed here are 11 T cell receptor beta chains from one sample, sequenced in a study of regulatory T cells in long-lasting Graves disease. This sample's time point: newly diagnosed GD, antithyroid drugs for less than 3 months. From PBMCs, RNA was extracted and then used to make the TCR library. Assembly of TCR beta libraries relied on iRepertoire HTBI primers together with Arm-PCR of CDR3 regions. One entry per CDR3 protein results from TCRdb running MiXCR on the multiplex PCR reads. The sample has more than 350,000 distinct CDR3 sequences, about 15% seen once. These records were also assigned to another study, of T cells in Graves' hyperthyroidism and ophthalmopathy.

The input for sequencing was peripheral blood mononuclear cells (PBMCs), taken at new diagnosis, from a patient treated with antithyroid drugs. Source of these receptors: a woman in her 30s with Graves disease.

This clonotype came up a few times. A read error is possible here, since a much larger clone lies one base away. CDR3 in amino acids: CASSLLLSSYNEQSF. The DNA for the CDR3 is TGTGCCAGCAGTTTATTGCTGAGCTCCTACAATGAGCAGTCCTTC. The rearrangement joins TRBV27 to TRBJ2-1; D is uncertain. This CDR3 is built from 15 residues. Germline V CDR1 and CDR2: MNHEY, SMNVEV (reference sequence).

The genes are TRBV25-1 and TRBJ1-1; D is unresolved. Between the trimmed V and J ends, which lost 3 bases and 11 bases, there was a span of 13 bases. The CDR3 is 12 amino acids. Germline values: CDR1 MGHDK, CDR2 SYGVNS. The CDR3 nucleotides read TGTGCCAGCAGTGACTCAGGATTTGGTGCTTTCTTT. Translating gives CASSDSGFGAFF.

This rearrangement joins TRBV2 to TRBJ1-5; D is unresolved. The CDR3 spans 15 residues. Per germline, CDR1 SNHLY and CDR2 FYNNEI. V was pared by 3 bases and J by 6 bases, with 15 bases between. The CDR3 here is CASSDVKKRVQPQHF. The CDR3 DNA sequence: TGTGCCAGCAGTGATGTCAAGAAGAGGGTTCAGCCCCAGCATTTT. The full variable domain, rest sourced from reference TRBV2 and TRBJ1-5, is EPEVTQTPSHQVTQMGQEVILRCVPISNHLYFYWYRQILGQKVEFLVSFYNNEISEKSEIFDDQFSVERPDGSNFTLKIRSTKLEDSAMYFCASSDVKKRVQPQHFGDGTRLSIL.

This clonotype was counted ten times or more. This chain joins TRBV6-2 or TRBV6-3 and TRBJ1-1; D perhaps matches TRBD1 (6 bases). The CDR3 covers 15 residues. Between the trimmed V and J ends, which lost 0 bases and 4 bases, there was a span of 12 bases. Germline loops: CDR1 MNHEY, CDR2 SVGEGT. In DNA form, the CDR3 reads TGTGCCAGCAGTTACTCATCGGGACACATCACTGAAGCTTTCTTT. This sequence encodes CASSYSSGHITEAFF.

There are many counts of this clonotype. The chain combines TRBV6-9 with TRBJ2-7; tentatively, D is TRBD2 (5 bases). There are 13 residues in the CDR3. The V and J ends lost 3 bases and 0 bases respectively, with 6 bases between them. Germline CDR1 reads MNHGY; CDR2 reads SVAAGI. The CDR3 DNA reads TGTGCCAGCAGTTACGACTACTCCTACGAGCAGTACTTC. Translation: CASSYDYSYEQYF.

This clonotype was counted ten times or more. The chain is built from TRBV6-1 and TRBJ2-7; TRBD2 agrees at 13 bases. Germline CDR1 and CDR2: MNHNS and SASEGT. This CDR3 is built from 18 residues. V was clipped by 6 bases and J by 2 bases; unmatched bases: 13. The CDR3 spells CASRTTLGLAGDTYEQYF. CDR3 nucleotide sequence: TGTGCCAGCAGGACCACACTCGGACTAGCGGGAGATACCTACGAGCAGTACTTC.

Concerning this clonotype itself: This clone may be a read error of a much larger clone one base away. The rearrangement joins TRBV6-1 to TRBJ2-7; perhaps TRBD1 as D (6 bases). Deletions cut 5 bases from V and 7 bases from J, with 21 bases between. The CDR3 is 15 residues long. Germline CDR1 MNHNS, CDR2 SASEGT. CDR3: CASSPTGHLYNEQYF. Here the CDR3 DNA reads TGTGCCAGCAGTCCCACGGGACACCTTTACAATGAGCAGTACTTC.

There are many counts of this clonotype. The V gene is TRBV20-1, the J gene TRBJ2-7; D remains ambiguous. CDR3 size: 16 residues. Germline loops: CDR1 DFQATT, CDR2 SNEGSKA (reference sequence). V lost 0 bases to trimming and J lost 1 base, with 16 bases between them. The CDR3 DNA follows: TGCAGTGCTAGAGATCGGTCGGCAGGCGTTTCCTACGAGCAGTACTTC. Its translation: CSARDRSAGVSYEQYF.

The J gene is TRBJ2-5, the V gene TRBV5-4; the match to TRBD2 covers 7 bases. Germline CDR1 SGHNT, CDR2 YYREEE (reference sequence). V shed 4 bases, J shed 7 bases, and the junction held 10 bases outside the gene matches. CDR3 size: 14 residues. CDR3 region: CASSISGPPGTQYF. The CDR3 DNA reads TGTGCCAGCAGCATTAGCGGGCCTCCGGGGACCCAGTACTTC.

The chain uses TRBV5-1 and TRBJ2-7; possibly TRBD1 or TRBD2 for D (6 bases each). The germline V gene has CDR1 SGHRS and CDR2 YFSETQ. V shed 1 base and J shed 0 bases, with 14 bases lying between them. The CDR3 is made up of 16 amino acids. For the CDR3, the DNA is TGCGCCAGCAGCTTGTTTACCGGGGGCCTCTCCTACGAGCAGTACTTC. Residues: CASSLFTGGLSYEQYF. The whole variable domain, filled in from reference TRBV5-1 and TRBJ2-7, reads KAGVTQTPRYLIKTRGQQVTLSCSPISGHRSVSWYQQTPGQGLQFLFEYFSETQRNKGNFPGRFSGRQFSNSRSEMNVSTLELGDSALYLCASSLFTGGLSYEQYFGPGTRLTVT.

This clonotype was detected ten times or more. V usage is TRBV14 and J usage is TRBJ2-7, with D perhaps TRBD2 (6 bases). Germline V gene lookup returns CDR1 SGHDN and CDR2 FVKESK. The V end was cut by 0 bases, the J end by 3 bases, with 9 bases between. The CDR3 sequence is 14 residues long. The CDR3 region is CASSQEEGGYEQYF. The CDR3 DNA reads as TGTGCCAGCAGCCAAGAAGAGGGAGGCTACGAGCAGTACTTC.